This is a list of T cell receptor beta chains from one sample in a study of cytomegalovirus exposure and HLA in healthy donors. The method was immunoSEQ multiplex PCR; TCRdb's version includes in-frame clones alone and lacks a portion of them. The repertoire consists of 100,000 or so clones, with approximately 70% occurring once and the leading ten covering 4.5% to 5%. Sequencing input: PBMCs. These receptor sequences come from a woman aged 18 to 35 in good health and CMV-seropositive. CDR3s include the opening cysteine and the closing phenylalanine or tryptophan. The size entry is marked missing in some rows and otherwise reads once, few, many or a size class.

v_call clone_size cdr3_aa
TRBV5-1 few CASSQTTGMETEAFF
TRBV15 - CATSLPRDRTFNEKLFF
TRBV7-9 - CASSLAHSPTEQFF
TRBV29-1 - CSVEGRTGGTEAFF
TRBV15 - CATRGLAGVDTQYF
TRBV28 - CASEKGGDGGELFF
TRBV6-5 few CASSPGTATNYGYTF
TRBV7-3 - CASSAPITGRTDTQYF
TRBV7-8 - CASSSPREGIGEQYF
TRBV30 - CAWNRGQGAIRTDTQYF
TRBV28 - CASSLGGTGGYGTEAFF
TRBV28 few CASSWGYREITGELFF
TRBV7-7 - CASSLSIGGTDTQYF
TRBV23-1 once CASSQRTGDAEAFF
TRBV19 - CASSPQGAAEAFF
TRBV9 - CASSARRGSDTQYF
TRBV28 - CASSLIGGRGDEQYF
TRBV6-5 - CASSITGYGTIYF
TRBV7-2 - CASSLVLAGGEQYF
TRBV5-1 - CASSFQGSPTGELFF
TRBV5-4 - CASTRDRGRDEQFF
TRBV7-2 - CASSLQQGPTEAFF
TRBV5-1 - CASSLPGGENTEAFF
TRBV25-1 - CASSEWDSELFF
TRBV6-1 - CASSEFRVLAGTDTQYF
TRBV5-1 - CASTGSGNTIYF
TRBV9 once CASSVSSEQIQETQYF
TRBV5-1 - CASSTIGQGYEQYF
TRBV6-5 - CASSAGLGQFF
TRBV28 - CASSKLDRVGTDTQYF
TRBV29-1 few CSVAGTSEPSPIYEEVEQYF
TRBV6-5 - CASRLLGYNEQFF
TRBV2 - CASSEDTNYGYTF
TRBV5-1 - CASSLAGSGANVLTF
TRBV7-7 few CASSSVAGPYNEQFF
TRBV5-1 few CASSWGLTPAEQYF
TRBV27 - CASRRTGGSPGANVLTF
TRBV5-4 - CASRPRDRGTNTEAFF
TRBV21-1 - CASSKRQSRETQYF
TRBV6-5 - CASSYGQGDYGYTF
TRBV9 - CASSLGEGPAEKLFF
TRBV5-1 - CASSLAAGLAFNEQFF
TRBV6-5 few CASRPDGNSGNTIYF
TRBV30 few CAWVVQGGYGYTF
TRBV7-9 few CASSQPSGTGNGYTF
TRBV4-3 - CSSSQIAGEGTDTQYF
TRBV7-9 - CSSSLGIRGTSGLNKQYF
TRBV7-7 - CASSQLAGVSNGELFF
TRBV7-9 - CASSPGEGSLYQPQHF
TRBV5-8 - CASSLFFTVTTEAFF
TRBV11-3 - CASSLDNYNEQFF
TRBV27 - CASSSTGGYGYTF
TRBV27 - CASSPGQGRNEQFF
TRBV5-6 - CASSLVGRTGLNEKLFF
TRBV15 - CATSRSTRTYEQYF
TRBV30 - CAWMSQVSSYEQYF
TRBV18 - CASSSGGVGSYEQYF
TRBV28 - CASSLKLAPPYNEQFF